This entry concerns a single T cell receptor (beta chain). The data were taken from a study of blood T cell repertoires in COVID-19. Sequenced by immunoSEQ multiplex PCR; TCRdb stores in-frame clones only, minus some. Of over 300,000 clones in the sample, roughly 86% are singletons; the top ten hold 1.5% to 2%. This CDR3 contains 13 residues. The germline CDR1 and CDR2 sequences are SGHRS and YFSETQ. Trimming left V 0 bases short and J 4 bases short, with 7 bases between. This chain uses TRBV5-1 with TRBJ1-1, with D hard to call. The sample comprised peripheral blood. The clonotype originates from a woman aged 50 to 60 with acute or convalescent COVID-19. CDR3 coding DNA: TGCGCCAGCAGCTTGGCCGGAGCCACTGAAGCTTTCTTT. Its translation is CASSLAGATEAFF.